This T cell receptor (beta chain) was obtained from a study of CD8 T cells in ankylosing spondylitis. In regard to this clonotype: Its antigen is still unknown.

The germline V and J ends were trimmed by 4 bases and 0 bases, with 4 bases remaining between them. Germline V lookup: CDR1 GTSNPN, CDR2 SVGIG (reference sequence). The CDR3 length is 13 residues. Study-wide results and caveats: A subset of motif variants has previously been described in the synovial fluid and blood of reactive arthritis. Matched ankylosing spondylitis synovial fluid reportedly contained a significantly enriched population of disease-linked clones.

TCRdb independently ran MiXCR on the 5' RACE reads; one entry per CDR3 protein. The table includes a few hundred thousand distinct CDR3 sequences, roughly 20% detected once. This sequence was found in a female donor with ankylosing spondylitis or in good health (not recorded which). The source material was blood, either unsorted or a sorted T cell fraction (not recorded which). This chain uses TRBV30 with TRBJ2-6; D not certain. The CDR3 DNA follows: TGTGCCTGGAAGGGCTCTGGGGCCAACGTCCTGACTTTC. Translation: CAWKGSGANVLTF. Filled out from reference TRBV30 and TRBJ2-6, the complete variable domain reads SQTIHQWPATLVQPVGSPLSLECTVEGTSNPNLYWYRQAAGRGLQLLFYSVGIGQISSEVPQNLSASRPQDRQFILSSKKLLLSDSGFYLCAWKGSGANVLTFGAGSRLTVL.